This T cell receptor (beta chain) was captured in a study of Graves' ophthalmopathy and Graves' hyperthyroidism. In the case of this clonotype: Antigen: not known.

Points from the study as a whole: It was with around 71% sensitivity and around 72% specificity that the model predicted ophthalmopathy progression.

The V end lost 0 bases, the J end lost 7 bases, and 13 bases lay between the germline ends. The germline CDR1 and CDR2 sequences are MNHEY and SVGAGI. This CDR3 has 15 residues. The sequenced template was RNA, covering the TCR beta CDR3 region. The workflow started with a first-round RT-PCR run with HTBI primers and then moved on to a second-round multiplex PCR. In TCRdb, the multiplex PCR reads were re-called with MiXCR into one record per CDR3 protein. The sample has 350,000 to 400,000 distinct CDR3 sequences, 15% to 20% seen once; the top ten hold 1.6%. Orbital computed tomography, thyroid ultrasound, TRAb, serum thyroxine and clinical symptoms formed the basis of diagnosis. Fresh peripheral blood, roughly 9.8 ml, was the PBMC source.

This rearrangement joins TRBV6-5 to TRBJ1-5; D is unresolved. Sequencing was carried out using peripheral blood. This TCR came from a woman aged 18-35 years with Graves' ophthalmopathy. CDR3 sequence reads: CASSYSGGSRQPQHF. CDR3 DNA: TGTGCCAGCAGTTACTCAGGAGGGTCACGGCAGCCCCAGCATTTT.